The following is a T cell receptor (beta chain) sequence with its context. Produced via immunoSEQ multiplex PCR; TCRdb's table is partial and in-frame only. Of tens of thousands of clones listed, 86% are singletons. This entry comes from a study of blood T cell repertoires in COVID-19. The sequence came from a man aged 25-45 years with acute or convalescent COVID-19. Sequencing used peripheral blood.

The CDR3, as DNA: TGTGCCAGCAGCTTAGGGGGCCAGCCCCAGCATTTT. Its translation is CASSLGGQPQHF. The rearrangement joins TRBV7-2 to TRBJ1-5, with a weak D call TRBD1 (5 bases). Trimming stripped 1 base from V and 7 bases from J, with 5 bases between. The CDR3 runs 12 residues. Germline V gene lookup returns CDR1 SGHTA and CDR2 FQGNSA. Combining the CDR3 with reference TRBV7-2 and TRBJ1-5 gives the whole variable domain GAGVSQSPSNKVTEKGKDVELRCDPISGHTALYWYRQSLGQGLEFLIYFQGNSAPDKSGLPSDRFSAERTGGSVSTLTIQRTQQEDSAVYLCASSLGGQPQHFGDGTRLSIL.